This T cell receptor beta chain emerged from a study of CD8 T cells in Susac syndrome. Age- and sex-matched healthy donors served as the control group. Germline V gene data show CDR1 as SQVTM and CDR2 as ANQGSEA. This CDR3 region has 13 residues. V dropped 7 bases and J dropped 2 bases, with 14 bases sitting between them. RNA was extracted with the RNeasy kit, and a quantity of about 0.45 to 1 ug was reverse transcribed using random hexamers. In TCRdb, the immunoSEQ multiplex PCR reads were re-called with MiXCR into one record per CDR3 protein. The data show about 120,000 distinct CDR3 sequences, 85% to 95% seen once.

Material for sequencing was CD8+ T cells from PBMCs. The origin of this receptor is a human donor in good health. V is TRBV29-1 and J is TRBJ1-2; D is uncertain. DNA of the CDR3: TGCAGCGCTGATCCAATACCAAACTATGGCTACACCTTC. As protein: CSADPIPNYGYTF.